Presented here are 10 T cell receptor beta chains from one specimen sequenced in a study of shared clonotypes between healthy human individuals. Sequenced by immunoSEQ multiplex PCR; TCRdb stores in-frame clones only, minus some. Seen here are approximately 1,500,000 clones, around 97% observed once, and the top ten hold approximately 1.1%. Sequencing was performed on naive CD4+ T cells sorted from blood. Subset reported: CD45RA+ positively selected. These receptors all come from a man aged 30 to 39 in good health.

The chain recombines TRBV25-1 with TRBJ1-1; D might be TRBD1 (6 bases). The germline V and J ends were trimmed by 6 bases and 6 bases, with 14 bases remaining between them. This CDR3 contains 13 residues. Germline V lookup: CDR1 MGHDK, CDR2 SYGVNS. The CDR3 coding sequence is TGTGCCAGCAGGGAGGGGGGAATCCCTGAAGCTTTCTTT. Translation gives CASREGGIPEAFF.

V and J are TRBV19 and TRBJ2-1; 7 positions agree with TRBD1. The CDR3 is 18 amino acids. V lost 5 bases to trimming and J lost 0 bases; unmatched junction nucleotides: 13. Germline V CDR1 and CDR2: LNHDA, SQIVND (reference sequence). Here the CDR3 reads CASSRTLSGDSSYNEQFF. Here the CDR3 DNA reads TGTGCCAGTAGTCGGACCCTCTCAGGGGACAGCTCCTACAATGAGCAGTTCTTC.

V is TRBV7-3 and J is TRBJ1-5, with TRBD1 as a possible D gene (5 bases). CDR1 is SGHTA and CDR2 is FQGTGA in the germline V gene. Deletions cut 2 bases from V and 5 bases from J, with 13 bases between. The CDR3 is made up of 15 amino acids. CDR3 residues: CASSLERGLHQPQHF. The CDR3 DNA reads as TGTGCCAGCAGCTTAGAACGGGGCCTACATCAGCCCCAGCATTTT. Together with reference TRBV7-3 and TRBJ1-5, the CDR3 gives the full variable domain: GAGVSQTPSNKVTEKGKYVELRCDPISGHTALYWYRQSLGQGPEFLIYFQGTGAADDSGLPNDRFFAVRPEGSVSTLKIQRTERGDSAVYLCASSLERGLHQPQHFGDGTRLSIL.

The chain employs TRBV18 and TRBJ2-5; D tentatively fits TRBD1 or TRBD2 (7 bases each). The germline CDR1 and CDR2 sequences are KGHSH and LQKENI. CDR3 size: 16 residues. The V end was cut by 4 bases, the J end by 1 base, with 16 bases between. CDR3 region: CASSLTSGTVQETQYF. CDR3 sequence (DNA): TGTGCCAGCTCACTCACAAGCGGGACAGTCCAAGAGACCCAGTACTTC.

This chain links TRBV18 with TRBJ1-5, with TRBD1 as a possible D gene (5 bases). With 3 bases removed from V and 9 bases from J, the gap between germline ends came to 15 bases. The CDR3 is 14 amino acids. CDR1 KGHSH and CDR2 LQKENI come from the germline V gene. This CDR3 is CASSPAGPEGPQHF. The CDR3 region has the DNA TGTGCCAGCTCACCCGCAGGGCCGGAGGGGCCCCAGCATTTT.

The V gene is TRBV28, the J gene TRBJ1-5, with D uncertain. The CDR3 totals 12 residues. V was pared by 2 bases and J by 5 bases, with 4 bases between. Germline-derived CDR1 and CDR2 are MDHEN and SYDVKM. In nucleotides, the CDR3 is TGTGCCAGCAGTTTAATCCATCAGCCCCAGCATTTT. Translated: CASSLIHQPQHF.

The rearrangement joins TRBV7-3 to TRBJ2-3; D is ambiguous. The CDR3 length is 14 residues. The germline V gene has CDR1 SGHTA and CDR2 FQGTGA. The ends were cut back, 5 bases at V and 4 bases at J, with 13 bases in the middle. The CDR3 DNA reads TGTGCCAGCAGCAAAACCTTAGCCCCAGATACGCAGTATTTT. Translating it yields CASSKTLAPDTQYF.

The rearrangement uses TRBV18 and TRBJ2-3; 8 nucleotides match TRBD2. The CDR3 consists of 17 residues. Germline loops: CDR1 KGHSH, CDR2 LQKENI. With 2 bases clipped from V and 1 base from J, the junction kept 8 bases outside the gene matches. The CDR3 nucleotides read TGTGCCAGCTCACCAACAAGCGGGAGACAAGGCACAGATACGCAGTATTTT. Translation gives CASSPTSGRQGTDTQYF.

The rearrangement uses TRBV20-1 and TRBJ2-5, with no clear D. This CDR3 comprises 11 residues. Germline values: CDR1 DFQATT, CDR2 SNEGSKA (reference sequence). The germline V and J ends were trimmed by 6 bases and 0 bases, with 5 bases remaining between them. CDR3 residues: CSAPHQETQYF. DNA for the CDR3: TGCAGTGCCCCTCACCAAGAGACCCAGTACTTC.

The chain combines TRBV9 with TRBJ1-4, with D perhaps matching TRBD1 (5 bases). The CDR3 contains 16 residues. The germline gives CDR1 SGDLS, CDR2 YYNGEE. The V and J ends lost 4 bases and 0 bases respectively, with 13 bases between them. Here the CDR3 reads CASSRLGGATNEKLFF. Here the CDR3 DNA reads TGTGCCAGCAGCAGGCTCGGGGGAGCAACTAATGAAAAACTGTTTTTT.